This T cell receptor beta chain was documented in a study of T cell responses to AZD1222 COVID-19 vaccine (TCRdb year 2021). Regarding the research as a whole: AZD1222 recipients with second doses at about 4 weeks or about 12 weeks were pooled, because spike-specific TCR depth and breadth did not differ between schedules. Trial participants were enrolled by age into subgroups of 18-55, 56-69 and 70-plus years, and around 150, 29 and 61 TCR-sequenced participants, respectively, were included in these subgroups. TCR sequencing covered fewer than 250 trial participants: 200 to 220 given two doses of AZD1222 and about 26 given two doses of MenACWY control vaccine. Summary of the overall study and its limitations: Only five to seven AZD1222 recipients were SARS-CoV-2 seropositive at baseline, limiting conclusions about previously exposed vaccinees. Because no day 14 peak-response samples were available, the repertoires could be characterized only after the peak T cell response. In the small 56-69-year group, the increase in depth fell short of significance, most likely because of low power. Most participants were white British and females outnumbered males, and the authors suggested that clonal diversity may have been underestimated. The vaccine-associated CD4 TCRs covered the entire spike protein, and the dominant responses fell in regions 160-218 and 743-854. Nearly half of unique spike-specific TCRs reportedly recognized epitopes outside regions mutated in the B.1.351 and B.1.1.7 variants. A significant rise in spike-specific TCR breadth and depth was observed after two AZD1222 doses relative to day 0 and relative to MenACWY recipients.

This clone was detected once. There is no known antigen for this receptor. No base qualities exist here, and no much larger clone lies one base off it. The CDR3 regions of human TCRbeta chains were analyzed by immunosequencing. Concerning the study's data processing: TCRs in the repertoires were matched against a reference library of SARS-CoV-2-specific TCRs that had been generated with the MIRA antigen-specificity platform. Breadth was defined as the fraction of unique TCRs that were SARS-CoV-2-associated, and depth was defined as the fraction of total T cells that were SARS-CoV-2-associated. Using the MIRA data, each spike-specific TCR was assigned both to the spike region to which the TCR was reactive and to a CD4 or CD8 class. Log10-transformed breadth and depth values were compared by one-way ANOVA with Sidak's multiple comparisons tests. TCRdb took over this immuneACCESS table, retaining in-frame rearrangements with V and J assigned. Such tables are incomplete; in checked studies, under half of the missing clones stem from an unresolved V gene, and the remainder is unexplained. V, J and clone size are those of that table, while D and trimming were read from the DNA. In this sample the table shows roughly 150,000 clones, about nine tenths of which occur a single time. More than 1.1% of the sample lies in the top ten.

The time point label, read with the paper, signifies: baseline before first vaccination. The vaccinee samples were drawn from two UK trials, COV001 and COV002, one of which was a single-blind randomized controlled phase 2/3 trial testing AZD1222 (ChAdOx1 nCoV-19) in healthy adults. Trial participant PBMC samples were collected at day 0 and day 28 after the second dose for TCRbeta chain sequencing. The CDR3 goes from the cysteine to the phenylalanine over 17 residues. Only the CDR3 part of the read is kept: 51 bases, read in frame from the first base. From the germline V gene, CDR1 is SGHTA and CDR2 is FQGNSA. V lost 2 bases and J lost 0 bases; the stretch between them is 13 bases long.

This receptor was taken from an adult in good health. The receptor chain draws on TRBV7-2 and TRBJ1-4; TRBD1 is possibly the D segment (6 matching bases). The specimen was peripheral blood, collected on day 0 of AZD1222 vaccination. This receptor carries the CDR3 CASSLLWGPSTNEKLFF. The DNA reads TGTGCCAGCAGCTTACTATGGGGGCCCTCAACTAATGAAAAACTGTTTTTT.